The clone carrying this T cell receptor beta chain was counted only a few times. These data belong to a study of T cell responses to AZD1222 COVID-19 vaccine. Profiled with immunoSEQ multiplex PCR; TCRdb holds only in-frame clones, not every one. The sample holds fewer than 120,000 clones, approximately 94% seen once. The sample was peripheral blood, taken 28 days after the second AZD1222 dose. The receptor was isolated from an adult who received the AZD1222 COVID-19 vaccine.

CDR3 loop: CASSPRASSYNEQFF. The CDR3 bases are TGTGCCAGCAGTCCCAGAGCGAGCTCCTACAATGAGCAGTTCTTC. The chain uses TRBV27 and TRBJ2-1; unclear D gene. The CDR3 loop spans 15 amino acids. V lost 5 bases to trimming and J lost 0 bases, with 11 bases between them. The germline CDR1 and CDR2 sequences are MNHEY and SMNVEV (reference sequence).